The rows below give T cell receptor beta chains drawn from one sample of a study of CD8 T cells in Susac syndrome. Using its own MiXCR run on the immunoSEQ multiplex PCR reads, TCRdb lists one record per CDR3 protein. This sample yields about 130,000 distinct CDR3 sequences, of which 90% to 95% are seen a single time; 0.1% to 0.15% belongs to the top ten. The specimen sequenced was CD4+ T cells from PBMCs. The source is a human donor with multiple sclerosis. The CDR3 runs from the conserved cysteine through the conserved F or W. Each record gives: D gene, J gene, V gene, CDR3 protein. The D gene is left open where the match is weak.

d_call: .; j_call: TRBJ2-3; v_call: TRBV5-1; cdr3_aa: CASSSSSTTDTQYF
d_call: .; j_call: TRBJ1-3; v_call: TRBV6-5; cdr3_aa: CASSDSFGNTIYF
d_call: .; j_call: TRBJ2-1; v_call: TRBV3-1; cdr3_aa: CASSRPLTRGNEQFF
d_call: TRBD1; j_call: TRBJ1-1; v_call: TRBV4-3; cdr3_aa: CASSRRQGMNTEAFF
d_call: TRBD1; j_call: TRBJ2-7; v_call: TRBV10-3; cdr3_aa: CAVRDRVGEQYF
d_call: .; j_call: TRBJ2-1; v_call: TRBV23-1; cdr3_aa: CASSQRLPYNEQFF
d_call: .; j_call: TRBJ2-7; v_call: TRBV7-2; cdr3_aa: CASSLAEGAYEQYF
d_call: .; j_call: TRBJ2-3; v_call: TRBV5-1; cdr3_aa: CASSLEGSTDTQYF
d_call: .; j_call: TRBJ2-1; v_call: TRBV30; cdr3_aa: CAWSLGTLGHEQFF
d_call: TRBD1; j_call: TRBJ2-7; v_call: TRBV2; cdr3_aa: CASSSDRGYVYEQYF
d_call: .; j_call: TRBJ2-4; v_call: TRBV3-1; cdr3_aa: CASSQRDGGNIQYF
d_call: TRBD1; j_call: TRBJ1-2; v_call: TRBV4-2; cdr3_aa: CASSQVKGDRSGYTF
d_call: .; j_call: TRBJ1-3; v_call: TRBV12-3/TRBV12-4; cdr3_aa: CASRPPGGRGFFGQGTIYF
d_call: .; j_call: TRBJ1-6; v_call: TRBV12-3/TRBV12-4; cdr3_aa: CASSLLGEGNSPLHF
d_call: .; j_call: TRBJ2-2; v_call: TRBV11-2; cdr3_aa: CASSSELDLVTGELFF
d_call: .; j_call: TRBJ2-5; v_call: TRBV7-9; cdr3_aa: CASSFGAGEEETQYF
d_call: TRBD1; j_call: TRBJ2-7; v_call: TRBV5-1; cdr3_aa: CASSPGPTGESYEQYF
d_call: .; j_call: TRBJ1-3; v_call: TRBV7-8; cdr3_aa: CASSNPGNTIYF
d_call: TRBD1; j_call: TRBJ1-1; v_call: TRBV2; cdr3_aa: CASSQDRDRRLNTEAFF
d_call: TRBD2; j_call: TRBJ2-5; v_call: TRBV20-1; cdr3_aa: CSASASGRKETQYF
d_call: .; j_call: TRBJ2-5; v_call: TRBV9; cdr3_aa: CASSVAPSASGETQYF
d_call: .; j_call: TRBJ2-3; v_call: TRBV7-3; cdr3_aa: CASSFTPGQSDTQYF
d_call: .; j_call: TRBJ1-1; v_call: TRBV29-1; cdr3_aa: CSVAQRTPAMNTEAFF
d_call: .; j_call: TRBJ1-1; v_call: TRBV5-4; cdr3_aa: CASSLETGEAFF
d_call: TRBD1; j_call: TRBJ1-5; v_call: TRBV10-3; cdr3_aa: CAISVGRGGNQPQHF
d_call: .; j_call: TRBJ2-1; v_call: TRBV5-1; cdr3_aa: CASSFRWGDNEQFF
d_call: .; j_call: TRBJ2-2; v_call: TRBV7-2; cdr3_aa: CASSATAVNTGELFF
d_call: TRBD1; j_call: TRBJ1-4; v_call: TRBV29-1; cdr3_aa: CSVDPGQGSEKLFF
d_call: .; j_call: TRBJ2-3; v_call: TRBV12-5; cdr3_aa: CASGFPRSSVDTQYF
d_call: TRBD1; j_call: TRBJ2-7; v_call: TRBV3-1; cdr3_aa: CASSPGQALGEQYF
d_call: .; j_call: TRBJ2-7; v_call: TRBV9; cdr3_aa: CASSVAPLLAGGPNEQYF
d_call: .; j_call: TRBJ1-1; v_call: TRBV6-1; cdr3_aa: CASSEARGTEAFF
d_call: .; j_call: TRBJ2-7; v_call: TRBV28; cdr3_aa: CASSGAGTSEQYF
d_call: TRBD2; j_call: TRBJ2-7; v_call: TRBV12-5; cdr3_aa: CASGRWSGTSVYEQYF
d_call: TRBD2; j_call: TRBJ2-1; v_call: TRBV7-9; cdr3_aa: CASSLTSGRAGEQFF
d_call: .; j_call: TRBJ2-2; v_call: TRBV7-2; cdr3_aa: CASSLYGPGAGELFF
d_call: .; j_call: TRBJ2-5; v_call: TRBV18; cdr3_aa: CASSRGQEETQYF
d_call: .; j_call: TRBJ1-3; v_call: TRBV5-1; cdr3_aa: CASREGVFGNTIYF
d_call: .; j_call: TRBJ1-6; v_call: TRBV5-1; cdr3_aa: CASSLNESPLHF
d_call: .; j_call: TRBJ2-7; v_call: TRBV12-3/TRBV12-4; cdr3_aa: CASMSPNSYEQYF
d_call: .; j_call: TRBJ1-1; v_call: TRBV30; cdr3_aa: CAWSSRRYTEAFF
d_call: TRBD1; j_call: TRBJ2-7; v_call: TRBV30; cdr3_aa: CACLWGTGNEQYF
d_call: .; j_call: TRBJ1-3; v_call: TRBV5-1; cdr3_aa: CASSLEAFGSGNTIYF
d_call: TRBD2; j_call: TRBJ2-1; v_call: TRBV12-3/TRBV12-4; cdr3_aa: CASSPLAGANNEQFF
d_call: .; j_call: TRBJ1-5; v_call: TRBV6-2/TRBV6-3; cdr3_aa: CASSYADGGRIVQHF
d_call: .; j_call: TRBJ2-1; v_call: TRBV7-7; cdr3_aa: CASSLGGAGPNEQFF